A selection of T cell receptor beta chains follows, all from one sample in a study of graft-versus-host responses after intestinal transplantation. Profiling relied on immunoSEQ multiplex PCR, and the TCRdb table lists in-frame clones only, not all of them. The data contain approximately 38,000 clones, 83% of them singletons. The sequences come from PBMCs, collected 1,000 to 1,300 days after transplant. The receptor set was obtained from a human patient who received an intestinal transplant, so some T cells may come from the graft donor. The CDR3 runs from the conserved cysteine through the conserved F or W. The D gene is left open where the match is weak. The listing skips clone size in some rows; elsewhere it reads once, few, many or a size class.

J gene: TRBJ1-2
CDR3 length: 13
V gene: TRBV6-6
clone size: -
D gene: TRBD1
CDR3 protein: CASRPGQDYGYTF
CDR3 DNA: TGTGCCAGCAGACCGGGACAGGACTATGGCTACACCTTC

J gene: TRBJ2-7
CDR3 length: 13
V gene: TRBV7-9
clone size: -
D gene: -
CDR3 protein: CASSHDSSYEQYF
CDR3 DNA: TGTGCCAGCAGCCACGACTCCTCCTACGAGCAGTACTTC

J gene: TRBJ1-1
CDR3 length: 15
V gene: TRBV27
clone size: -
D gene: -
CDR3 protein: CASSLFGGQVTEAFF
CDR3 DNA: TGTGCCAGCAGTTTATTCGGGGGGCAGGTCACTGAAGCTTTCTTT

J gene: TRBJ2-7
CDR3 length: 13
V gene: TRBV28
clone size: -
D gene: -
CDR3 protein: CASSFQRSGEQYF
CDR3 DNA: TGTGCCAGCAGTTTCCAGAGGAGCGGCGAGCAGTACTTC

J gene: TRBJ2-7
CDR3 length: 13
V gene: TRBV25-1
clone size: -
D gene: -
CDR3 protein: CASSPTGTYEQYF
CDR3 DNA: TGTGCCAGCAGCCCGACAGGTACCTACGAGCAGTACTTC

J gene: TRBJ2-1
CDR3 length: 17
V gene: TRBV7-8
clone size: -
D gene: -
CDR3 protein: CASSFRPWRGGYNEQFF
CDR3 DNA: TGTGCCAGCAGCTTCCGGCCCTGGCGGGGAGGCTACAATGAGCAGTTCTTC

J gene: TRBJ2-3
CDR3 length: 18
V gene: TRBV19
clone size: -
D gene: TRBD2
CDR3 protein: CASSIGLADVDLTDTQYF
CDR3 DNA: TGTGCCAGTAGTATTGGACTAGCGGACGTGGACCTCACAGATACGCAGTATTTT

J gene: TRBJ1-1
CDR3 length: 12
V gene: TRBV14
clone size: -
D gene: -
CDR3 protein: CASSPGYTEAFF
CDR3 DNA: TGTGCCAGCAGCCCCGGTTACACTGAAGCTTTCTTT

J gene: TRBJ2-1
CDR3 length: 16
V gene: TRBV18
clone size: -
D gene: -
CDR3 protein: CASSPRGASDYNEQFF
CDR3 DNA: TGTGCCAGCTCACCACGGGGGGCTAGCGACTACAATGAGCAGTTCTTC

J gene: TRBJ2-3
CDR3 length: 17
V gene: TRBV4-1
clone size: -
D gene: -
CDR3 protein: CASSQWGATSEADTQYF
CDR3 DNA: TGCGCCAGCAGCCAATGGGGGGCGACTAGTGAGGCAGATACGCAGTATTTT

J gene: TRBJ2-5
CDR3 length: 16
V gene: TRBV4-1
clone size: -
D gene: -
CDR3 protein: CASSPTGASSQETQYF
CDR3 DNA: TGCGCCAGCAGCCCTACAGGAGCCTCCTCCCAAGAGACCCAGTACTTC

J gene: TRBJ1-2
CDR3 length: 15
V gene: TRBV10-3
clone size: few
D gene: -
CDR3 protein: CAISLGTAANYGYTF
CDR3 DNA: TGTGCCATCAGCCTCGGGACCGCCGCTAACTATGGCTACACCTTC

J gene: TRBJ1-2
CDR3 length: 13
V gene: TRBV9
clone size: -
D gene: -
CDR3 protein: CASSVVDSYGYTF
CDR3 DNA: TGTGCCAGCAGCGTAGTGGACAGCTATGGCTACACCTTC

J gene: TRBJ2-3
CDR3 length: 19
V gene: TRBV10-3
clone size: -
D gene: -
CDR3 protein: CAISEGPTAAATHTDTQYF
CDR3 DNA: TGTGCCATCAGTGAGGGACCTACGGCTGCGGCCACACACACAGATACGCAGTATTTT

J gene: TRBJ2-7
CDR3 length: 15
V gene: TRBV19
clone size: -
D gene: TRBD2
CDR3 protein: CASSPGRLAGGKQYF
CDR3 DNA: TGTGCCAGTAGCCCCGGCCGACTAGCGGGGGGGAAACAGTACTTC

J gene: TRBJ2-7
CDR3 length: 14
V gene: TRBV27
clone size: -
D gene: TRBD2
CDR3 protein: CASSSIAGSYEQYF
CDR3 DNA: TGTGCCAGCAGTTCAATAGCGGGGTCCTACGAGCAGTACTTC

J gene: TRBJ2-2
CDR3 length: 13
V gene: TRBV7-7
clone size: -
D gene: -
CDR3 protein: CASSLVGVGELFF
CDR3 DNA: TGTGCTAGCAGCTTAGTTGGTGTAGGGGAGCTGTTTTTT

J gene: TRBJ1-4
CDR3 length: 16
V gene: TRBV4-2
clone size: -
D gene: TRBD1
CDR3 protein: CASSPEEGTGQEKLFF
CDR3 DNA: TGTGCCAGCAGCCCCGAAGAGGGGACAGGGCAAGAAAAACTGTTTTTT

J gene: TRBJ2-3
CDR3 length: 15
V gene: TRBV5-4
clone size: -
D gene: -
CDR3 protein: CASSSGTTSTDTQYF
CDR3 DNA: TGTGCCAGCAGCTCCGGGACAACTAGCACAGATACGCAGTATTTT

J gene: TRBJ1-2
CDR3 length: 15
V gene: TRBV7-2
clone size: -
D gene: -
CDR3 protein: CASSSFGAVDYGYTF
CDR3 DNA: TGTGCCAGCAGCTCCTTTGGGGCAGTGGACTATGGCTACACCTTC

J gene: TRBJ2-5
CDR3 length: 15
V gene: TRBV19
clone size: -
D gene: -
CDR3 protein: CASSMDGVGEETQYF
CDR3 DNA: TGTGCCAGTAGCATGGACGGGGTAGGAGAAGAGACCCAGTACTTC

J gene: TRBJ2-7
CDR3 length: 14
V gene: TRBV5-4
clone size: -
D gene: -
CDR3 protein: CASSLEPGDYEQYF
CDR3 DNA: TGTGCCAGCAGCTTGGAGCCAGGGGACTACGAGCAGTACTTC

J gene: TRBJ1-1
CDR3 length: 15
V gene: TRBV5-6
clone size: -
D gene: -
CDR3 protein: CASSLYAGLNTEAFF
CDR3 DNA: TGTGCCAGCAGCTTGTATGCGGGGCTGAACACTGAAGCTTTCTTT

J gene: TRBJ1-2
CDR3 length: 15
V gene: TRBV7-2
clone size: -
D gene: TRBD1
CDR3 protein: CASSLGQGLYYGYTF
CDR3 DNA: TGTGCCAGCAGCTTGGGACAGGGGTTATATTATGGCTACACCTTC